The rows below give T cell receptor beta chains drawn from one sample of a study of blood T cells in healthy people across ages. TCRdb used MiXCR to reprocess the 5' RACE reads, holding one entry per CDR3 protein. This table has more than 1,400,000 distinct CDR3 sequences, 40% to 50% appearing once. Material for sequencing was blood. All receptors come from a young woman in good health. Each CDR3 is given with its conserved first and last residue. The D gene is left open where the match is weak. Clone size is not always given. Where it is, it says once, few, many or a class for expanded clones.

j_call	clone_size	v_call	d_call	cdr3_aa	cdr3_nt
TRBJ2-3	-	TRBV5-6	TRBD1	CASSLVTGGSTDTQYF	TGTGCCAGCAGCTTGGTTACAGGGGGTTCCACAGATACGCAGTATTTT
TRBJ2-1	few	TRBV18	-	CASSPPSNTISPRNEQFF	TGTGCCAGCTCACCACCGTCAAATACCATAAGCCCAAGGAATGAGCAGTTCTTC
TRBJ2-7	few	TRBV20-1	TRBD2	CSAASGRDEQYF	TGCAGTGCTGCTAGCGGGAGGGACGAGCAGTACTTC
TRBJ2-1	few	TRBV6-5	-	CASSYAFRADYNEQFF	TGTGCCAGCAGTTACGCTTTTCGGGCAGACTACAATGAGCAGTTCTTC
TRBJ2-1	-	TRBV15	TRBD1	CATSRQPGTGRNEQFF	TGTGCCACCAGCAGACAGCCCGGGACAGGGCGCAATGAGCAGTTCTTC
TRBJ2-1	many	TRBV7-3	-	CASSLGRGAYNEQFF	TGTGCCAGCAGCTTAGGCAGGGGGGCCTACAATGAGCAGTTCTTC
TRBJ2-7	-	TRBV7-3	-	CASSPTPAREQYF	TGTGCCAGCAGCCCAACCCCGGCCCGCGAGCAGTACTTC
TRBJ2-1	-	TRBV20-1	TRBD2	CSARVFQGAGATQGSYNEQFF	TGCAGTGCTAGAGTGTTCCAAGGAGCGGGGGCCACCCAGGGATCCTACAATGAGCAGTTCTTC
TRBJ2-7	few	TRBV2	TRBD1	CASSPGTGFLGEQYF	TGTGCCAGCAGTCCCGGGACAGGTTTTTTGGGGGAGCAGTACTTC
TRBJ2-3	-	TRBV7-9	TRBD2	CANTPGLAADTQYF	TGTGCCAACACCCCGGGACTAGCTGCTGATACGCAGTATTTT
TRBJ1-2	-	TRBV3-1	TRBD1	CASSPRQGDGGYTF	TGTGCCAGCAGCCCCCGACAGGGCGATGGTGGCTACACCTTC
TRBJ2-7	-	TRBV21-1	-	CASSKGFLRSYEQYF	TGTGCCAGCAGCAAGGGCTTTCTTCGCTCCTACGAGCAGTACTTC
TRBJ1-4	-	TRBV24-1	-	CATSASGTNEKLFF	TGTGCCACCAGTGCAAGCGGAACTAATGAAAAACTGTTTTTT
TRBJ1-1	-	TRBV7-9	-	CASSLGLPGVHTEAFF	TGTGCCAGCAGCTTAGGCCTCCCGGGGGTCCACACTGAAGCTTTCTTT
TRBJ1-2	few	TRBV2	-	CASSAEVSNYGYTF	TGTGCCAGCAGTGCAGAGGTTTCTAACTATGGCTACACCTTC
TRBJ2-7	-	TRBV6-1	-	CASSDLPGDFTYEQYF	TGTGCCAGCAGTGACTTGCCAGGAGACTTTACCTACGAGCAGTACTTC
TRBJ2-3	many	TRBV7-2	TRBD2	CASSLSGSPGGTQYF	TGTGCCAGCAGCTTAAGCGGGAGCCCCGGAGGTACGCAGTATTTT
TRBJ2-1	-	TRBV14	-	CVSSQAPGQRAYGPARFHEQFF	TGTGTCAGCAGCCAAGCACCCGGACAGCGGGCCTATGGGCCGGCCAGATTCCATGAGCAGTTCTTC
TRBJ2-5	-	TRBV29-1	TRBD1	CSVEAGQYQETQYF	TGCAGCGTTGAAGCGGGACAGTACCAAGAGACCCAGTACTTC
TRBJ2-3	few	TRBV6-1	TRBD2	CASTPQPGLARVSTDTQYF	TGTGCCAGCACCCCCCAACCGGGACTAGCGAGGGTTAGCACAGATACGCAGTATTTT
TRBJ2-1	-	TRBV5-1	-	CASSPQALPDEQFF	TGCGCCAGCAGTCCACAGGCTCTCCCCGATGAGCAGTTCTTC
TRBJ1-5	-	TRBV2	-	CASSPDDRAQYQPQHF	TGTGCCAGCAGCCCCGATGACCGGGCCCAATATCAGCCCCAGCATTTT
TRBJ2-3	-	TRBV28	TRBD2	CASSFRSRGKGADTQYF	TGTGCCAGCAGTTTCCGGTCGCGGGGGAAAGGGGCAGATACGCAGTATTTT
TRBJ1-1	-	TRBV20-1	-	CSPAGANTEAFF	TGCAGCCCCGCGGGGGCTAACACTGAAGCTTTCTTT
TRBJ2-5	many	TRBV29-1	-	CSVVRQPQETQYF	TGCAGCGTTGTCCGGCAGCCACAAGAGACCCAGTACTTC
TRBJ2-1	-	TRBV3-1	TRBD2	CASSRPGLAVPSSYNEQFF	TGTGCCAGCAGCCGTCCGGGACTAGCGGTTCCAAGCTCCTACAATGAGCAGTTCTTC
TRBJ1-4	few	TRBV13	-	CASSPHAGPPAEKLFF	TGTGCCAGCAGCCCACACGCCGGGCCCCCGGCGGAAAAACTGTTTTTT
TRBJ2-3	few	TRBV20-1	TRBD2	CSVRRGGPDTQYF	TGCAGTGTACGGCGGGGGGGTCCAGATACGCAGTATTTT
TRBJ1-2	-	TRBV5-5	TRBD1	CASNTGQGANYGYTF	TGTGCCAGCAACACGGGACAGGGAGCTAACTATGGCTACACCTTC